This T cell receptor (beta chain) was recovered during a study of blood T cells in healthy people across ages. Findings of the study overall: Unknown CMV status may confound age-related changes in expanded clones.

The length of the CDR3 is 15 residues. In germline, CDR1 is SEHNR, CDR2 FQNEAQ (reference sequence). Trimming pared 1 base from V and 5 bases from J, leaving 14 bases between. A second 7 to 11 cycle PCR used barcoded and J-beta primers. Every cDNA molecule carried a tag from a template-switch adaptor bearing 12 random nucleotides. Any given sample supplied a minimum of 2.5 million CDR3-containing paired-end reads. A single record per CDR3 protein comes from TCRdb applying MiXCR to the 5' RACE reads. The table includes approximately 800,000 distinct CDR3 sequences, 50% to 65% detected once. On this clonotype itself: Its antigen is not known.

Healthy Russian Caucasian donors spanned ages roughly 6 to 100 years. Sequenced material: blood. V and J are TRBV7-9 and TRBJ2-5; D is uncertain. This clonotype was obtained from a man older than 75 in good health. The CDR3 loop is CASSLVGSSTETQYF. As DNA, the CDR3 is TGTGCCAGCAGCTTAGTAGGCAGTTCGACGGAGACCCAGTACTTC.